This T cell receptor (beta chain) was profiled in a study of OX40 agonist ivuxolimab in advanced cancers. The study's findings and limits: Compared with CD4+, CD8+ T cells on average had more expanded clones.

Of note for this clone: Its antigen is currently unknown.

The germline V gene has CDR1 MNHNY and CDR2 SVGAGI (reference sequence). The CDR3 is 14 amino acids. V shed 3 bases and J 8 bases; nucleotides not matched to a gene: 7. Produced via immunoSEQ multiplex PCR; TCRdb's table is partial and in-frame only. The table has approximately 70,000 clones, about 87% seen once; the top ten hold under 1.1%. This clonotype originated in an adult with an advanced solid tumor such as melanoma, head and neck, liver or kidney cancer. Sequenced here: CD4+ or CD8+ T cells sorted from blood, sampled in a trial of the OX40 agonist ivuxolimab. The rearrangement joins TRBV6-6 to TRBJ2-1, with 7 bases fitting TRBD1. CDR3 DNA sequence: TGTGCCAGCAGTTATCAGGGGGTGGAGGATGAGCAGTTCTTC. It encodes CASSYQGVEDEQFF.